Presented here are 24 T cell receptor beta chains from one specimen sequenced in a study of monozygotic twins with inflammatory bowel disease. From the 5' RACE reads, TCRdb lists one entry per CDR3 protein and no DNA. Recorded for this sample: about 160,000 distinct CDR3 sequences. Sequencing was done on a sample of blood. These receptors were obtained from a human donor with ulcerative colitis or Crohn's disease, or a healthy co-twin of an affected twin (not recorded which).

The CDR3 sequence: CASSSAGTGYYEQYF. The chain uses TRBV7-9 and TRBJ2-7; with no DNA, the TCRdb D assignment of TRBD1 cannot be verified. CDR1 and CDR2 (germline): SEHNR, FQNEAQ (reference sequence). The length of the CDR3 is 15 residues.

The rearrangement joins TRBV5-1 to TRBJ2-7; the D gene TCRdb calls, TRBD1, cannot be checked with no DNA. The germline V gene has CDR1 SGHRS and CDR2 YFSETQ. The CDR3 is 14 amino acids. CDR3 sequence: CASSLGGASYEQYF.

This chain joins TRBV5-4 and TRBJ2-1; TCRdb gives TRBD2 as the D gene, but with no DNA this cannot be confirmed. This CDR3 has 16 residues. The germline V gene encodes CDR1 SGHNT and CDR2 YYREEE (reference sequence). The CDR3 sequence: CASSLETSGRYNEQFF.

The genes are TRBV6-5 and TRBJ2-7; the TCRdb call, TRBD1, lacks DNA for checking. CDR3 length: 13 residues. The germline V gene encodes CDR1 MNHEY and CDR2 SVGAGI. The chain's CDR3 is CASSPEGVYEQYF.

The J gene is TRBJ2-3, the V gene TRBV2; absent DNA, TCRdb's TRBD2 call cannot be checked. The CDR3 is made up of 15 amino acids. Germline lookup yields CDR1 SNHLY and CDR2 FYNNEI. The CDR3 spells CASSLAGPLRNTQYF.

CDR3 loop: CASSYSGGQDYEQYF. V gene TRBV6-5 combines with J gene TRBJ2-7; TCRdb lists TRBD2, though no DNA is available to test this call. This CDR3 contains 15 residues. Germline V gives CDR1 MNHEY, CDR2 SVGAGI.

The gene calls are TRBV7-9 and TRBJ1-4; TCRdb indicates TRBD1, and absent DNA this call remains unverified. The CDR3 spans 13 residues. CDR1 and CDR2 (germline): SEHNR, FQNEAQ (reference sequence). The CDR3 sequence is CASSLTGNEKLFF.

The chain links TRBV2 to TRBJ2-7; TCRdb proposes TRBD1, but this gene call is untestable without DNA. This CDR3 is 13 amino acids long. Germline assignment: CDR1 SNHLY and CDR2 FYNNEI. This CDR3 is CASSGTGGVEQYF. The full variable domain, with the rest looked up from reference TRBV2 and TRBJ2-7, is EPEVTQTPSHQVTQMGQEVILRCVPISNHLYFYWYRQILGQKVEFLVSFYNNEISEKSEIFDDQFSVERPDGSNFTLKIRSTKLEDSAMYFCASSGTGGVEQYFGPGTRLTVT.

The chain is built from TRBV12-3 or TRBV12-4 and TRBJ2-1; the TCRdb D gene call, TRBD2, has no DNA to confirm it. This CDR3 has 11 amino acids. CDR3 protein: CASARSGEQFF.

The rearrangement joins TRBV20-1 to TRBJ2-1; TCRdb lists TRBD2, though no DNA is available to test this call. The CDR3 runs to 13 residues. Germline V lookup: CDR1 DFQATT, CDR2 SNEGSKA (reference sequence). CDR3 protein: CSPTSGGNNEQFF.

The chain uses TRBV20-1 and TRBJ1-3; TCRdb gives TRBD1 as the D gene, but with no DNA this cannot be confirmed. The CDR3 length is 16 residues. In germline, CDR1 is DFQATT, CDR2 SNEGSKA (reference sequence). This CDR3 reads CSADNREQGTGNTIYF.

The V and J genes are TRBV6-6 and TRBJ2-3; the D call from TCRdb, TRBD2, cannot be confirmed without DNA. From germline, CDR1 is MNHNY and CDR2 SVGAGI (reference sequence). The CDR3 contains 14 residues. This chain's CDR3 is CASSHQGLADTQYF.

The rearrangement links TRBV7-2 to TRBJ2-5; there is no DNA to check the TCRdb D call of TRBD2. CDR1 SGHTA and CDR2 FQGNSA come from the germline V gene. The CDR3 spans 15 residues. CDR3 region: CASSYGLAGVETQYF.

The V and J genes are TRBV5-1 and TRBJ2-1. CDR1 SGHRS and CDR2 YFSETQ come from the germline V gene. The CDR3 loop spans 14 amino acids. The CDR3 protein is CASSLDSRYNEQFF.

The rearrangement uses TRBV6-5 and TRBJ1-1; absent DNA, TCRdb's TRBD1 call cannot be checked. The CDR3 loop spans 18 amino acids. Germline assignment: CDR1 MNHEY and CDR2 SVGAGI. The CDR3 is CASSYALQGANRNTEAFF.

CDR3 amino acids: CASSSYYGGSYNEQFF. The chain employs TRBV5-6 and TRBJ2-1; TCRdb outputs TRBD1, but without DNA this stays unchecked. This CDR3 is 16 amino acids long. From germline, CDR1 is SGHDT and CDR2 YYEEEE. The full variable domain, rest sourced from reference TRBV5-6 and TRBJ2-1, is DAGVTQSPTHLIKTRGQQVTLRCSPKSGHDTVSWYQQALGQGPQFIFQYYEEEERQRGNFPDRFSGHQFPNYSSELNVNALLLGDSALYLCASSSYYGGSYNEQFFGPGTRLTVL.

This sequence joins TRBV20-1 and TRBJ1-5; TCRdb's D gene call, TRBD1, goes unchecked for lack of DNA. The CDR3 extends over 14 amino acids. Germline CDR1 reads DFQATT; CDR2 reads SNEGSKA (reference sequence). CDR3 sequence reads: CSARAGTNPKAQHF.

The chain uses TRBV6-1 and TRBJ2-5; TCRdb calls TRBD1, which cannot be checked without DNA. The germline V gene has CDR1 MNHNS and CDR2 SASEGT. The CDR3 covers 12 residues. The CDR3 protein is CASIPGAETQYF.

The chain has TRBV20-1 and TRBJ2-7; TCRdb returns TRBD1, unconfirmable since there is no DNA. There are 15 residues in the CDR3. The germline V gene encodes CDR1 DFQATT and CDR2 SNEGSKA (reference sequence). The CDR3: CSAYLQGANSYEQYF.

V and J are TRBV7-9 and TRBJ1-1; absent DNA, TCRdb's TRBD1 call cannot be checked. CDR1 and CDR2 from the germline V gene are SEHNR and FQNEAQ (reference sequence). This CDR3 contains 17 residues. The CDR3 is CASSRTGTSQPYTEAFF.

CDR3 sequence: CASAKGGGSSYEQYF. J is TRBJ2-7 and V is TRBV5-4; the D call from TCRdb, TRBD2, cannot be confirmed without DNA. This CDR3 is 15 amino acids long. Per germline, CDR1 SGHNT and CDR2 YYREEE (reference sequence).

The J gene is TRBJ1-5, the V gene TRBV6-2 or TRBV6-3. This CDR3 is built from 15 residues. The germline V gene encodes CDR1 MNHEY and CDR2 SVGEGT. The CDR3 reads CASSYSGGRGRPQHF.

J is TRBJ2-5 and V is TRBV5-6; TCRdb returns TRBD1, unconfirmable since there is no DNA. The CDR3 has 16 amino acids. The germline V gene encodes CDR1 SGHDT and CDR2 YYEEEE. Here the CDR3 reads CASSLRTGTALETQYF.

J is TRBJ2-7 and V is TRBV7-9; TCRdb returns TRBD2, unconfirmable since there is no DNA. Germline V gives CDR1 SEHNR, CDR2 FQNEAQ (reference sequence). CDR3 length: 15 amino acids. The CDR3: CASTPGPSGPYEQYF.